This T cell receptor (beta chain) was obtained from a study of T cells after yellow fever vaccination. Study-wide points: A small share of clonotypes appeared in both CD4 and CD8 compartments. The booster response re-showed most primary clones: around 95% CD4, approximately 86% CD8.

Conversion of TCR transcripts into cDNA relied on 5'RACE template switching, which added a universal primer site and UMIs. From the 5' RACE reads, TCRdb called clonotypes with MiXCR, one entry per CDR3 protein. The sample consists of around 310,000 distinct CDR3 sequences, approximately 4.2% of them appearing once. Note on this clonotype: The antigen remains undetermined.

Per germline, CDR1 DFQATT and CDR2 SNEGSKA (reference sequence). Trimming took off 2 bases at V and 1 base at J, with 12 bases between the two ends. The length of the CDR3 is 15 residues. The starting material was PBMCs, obtained 5 days after the yellow fever booster vaccination. V is TRBV20-1 and J is TRBJ1-3, with D perhaps TRBD1 (6 bases). This TCR derives from a man younger than 35 who received the YFV17D yellow fever vaccine. This chain's CDR3 is CSARKTQGSGNTIYF. DNA of the CDR3: TGCAGTGCTAGAAAAACCCAGGGGTCTGGAAACACCATATATTTT.